The next 17 T cell receptor beta chains were all read from a single sample in a study of cytomegalovirus exposure and HLA in healthy donors. Primers included in the PCR were 60 Vbeta and 13 Jbeta primers. Clones were sequenced by immunoSEQ multiplex PCR, and TCRdb holds only the in-frame ones, with some missing. The sample consists of some 170,000 clones, roughly 79% of them appearing once. The sequencing input was PBMCs. The source is a man aged 35-49 years in good health and CMV-seropositive.

The chain employs TRBV2 and TRBJ2-7; 13 positions match TRBD2. CDR3 length: 15 residues. CDR1 and CDR2 from the germline V gene are SNHLY and FYNNEI. With V trimmed by 6 bases and J by 4 bases, 6 bases remained unmatched. CDR3 DNA: TGTGCCAGCAGAGCCCTGACTAGCGGGAGGTACGAGCAGTACTTC. It yields the protein CASRALTSGRYEQYF.

The chain has TRBV6-4 and TRBJ1-2; D perhaps matches TRBD1 (5 bases). The length of the CDR3 is 13 residues. V lost 3 bases and J 4 bases, leaving 9 bases between the germline ends. Germline CDR1 reads MRHNA; CDR2 reads SNTAGT. The CDR3 is CASSERGGYGYTF. CDR3 nucleotide sequence: TGTGCCAGCAGTGAGAGGGGAGGCTATGGCTACACCTTC.

The chain uses TRBV7-2 and TRBJ1-3; no clear D gene. The CDR3 totals 13 residues. V shed 0 bases and J shed 6 bases, with 6 bases lying between them. Germline V gene data show CDR1 as SGHTA and CDR2 as FQGNSA. The CDR3 DNA sequence: TGTGCCAGCAGCTTAGCCCAGGAAAACACCATATATTTT. The encoded protein is CASSLAQENTIYF.

V usage is TRBV5-1 and J usage is TRBJ2-6; TRBD1 agrees at 11 bases. CDR3 size: 18 residues. CDR1 is SGHRS and CDR2 is YFSETQ in the germline V gene. V lost 4 bases, J lost 1 base, and 7 bases stayed unmatched. The CDR3 DNA reads TGCGCCAGCAGCCCGCGGACAGGGGGCGCTTCTGGGGCCAACGTCCTGACTTTC. Protein product: CASSPRTGGASGANVLTF.

As to this clone: Germline and junction disagree at one end, which may indicate a read error. The rearrangement links TRBV5-1 to TRBJ2-1; D remains unclear. The germline V gene encodes CDR1 SGHRS and CDR2 YFSETQ. This CDR3 region has 15 residues. In DNA form, the CDR3 reads TGCGCCAGCAGCTTGGCCCCCCCCTCCCACAATGAGCAGTTCTTC. It yields the protein CASSLAPPSHNEQFF.

This clone appeared once. The chain is built from TRBV27 and TRBJ2-5, with 7 bases that match TRBD1. The J segment lost 7 bases and the V segment lost 5 bases, leaving 10 bases of the junction unmatched. The CDR3 covers 14 residues. Germline CDR1 is MNHEY and CDR2 is SMNVEV (reference sequence). The CDR3 reads CASSLRQGSGTQYF. In nucleotides, the CDR3 is TGTGCCAGCAGTCTACGACAGGGCTCGGGGACCCAGTACTTC.

The J gene is TRBJ2-7, the V gene TRBV20-1; tentative D call: TRBD1 (5 bases). Germline CDR1 is DFQATT and CDR2 is SNEGSKA (reference sequence). Trimming took off 4 bases at V and 6 bases at J, with 10 bases between the two ends. This CDR3 spans 11 amino acids. The CDR3, as DNA: TGCAGTGCTACTCAGGGCGGCGAGCAGTACTTC. This sequence encodes CSATQGGEQYF.

The V gene is TRBV15, the J gene TRBJ2-2, with D perhaps TRBD2 (5 bases). V was trimmed by 1 base and J by 9 bases, leaving 9 bases between them. This CDR3 is built from 13 residues. Germline V gives CDR1 LNHNV, CDR2 YYDKDF (reference sequence). In DNA, the CDR3 is TGTGCCACCAGCAGAGGCGACGGGAGGGAGCTGTTTTTT. Translated, it gives CATSRGDGRELFF.

This sequence joins TRBV5-1 and TRBJ2-2, with D possibly being TRBD1 (5 bases). The CDR3 runs 15 residues. CDR1 SGHRS and CDR2 YFSETQ come from the germline V gene. V gave up 0 bases and J gave up 6 bases, with 12 bases separating them. The chain's CDR3 is CASSLEARASGELFF. CDR3 nucleotide sequence: TGCGCCAGCAGCTTGGAGGCCAGGGCTTCCGGGGAGCTGTTTTTT.

V and J are TRBV7-9 and TRBJ1-4; D not resolved. The CDR3 extends over 13 amino acids. Trimming stripped 5 bases from V and 0 bases from J, with 4 bases between. The germline V gene encodes CDR1 SEHNR and CDR2 FQNEAQ (reference sequence). In nucleotides, the CDR3 is TGTGCCAGCAGCCCCGCAACTAATGAAAAACTGTTTTTT. As protein: CASSPATNEKLFF.

The genes are TRBV9 and TRBJ2-6; 9 nucleotides line up with TRBD1. The junction had 10 bases not matched to a gene; V was cut back by 3 bases and J by 0 bases. The germline gives CDR1 SGDLS, CDR2 YYNGEE. The CDR3 is 19 amino acids. The CDR3 loop is CASSGAGTGFTSGANVLTF. CDR3 bases: TGTGCCAGCAGCGGGGCCGGGACAGGGTTTACCTCTGGGGCCAACGTCCTGACTTTC.

The chain joins TRBV27 to TRBJ2-7; 8 bases agree with TRBD1. The CDR3 length is 14 residues. V trimming: 6 bases; J trimming: 7 bases; junction bases outside the gene matches: 11. Germline CDR1 MNHEY, CDR2 SMNVEV (reference sequence). As DNA, the CDR3 is TGTGCCAGCAGCAAGGACAGGGCACGGGTTGAGCAGTACTTC. Translation gives CASSKDRARVEQYF.

This chain uses TRBV9 with TRBJ2-5, with D maybe TRBD2 (5 bases). V was pared by 7 bases and J by 4 bases, with 14 bases between. Germline CDR1 SGDLS, CDR2 YYNGEE. This CDR3 comprises 13 residues. Here the CDR3 reads CASARVVGETQYF. In DNA form, the CDR3 reads TGTGCCAGCGCGAGGGTAGTCGGAGAGACCCAGTACTTC.

Many counts were recorded for this clone. This rearrangement joins TRBV11-3 to TRBJ1-1; the match to TRBD1 covers 7 bases. V lost 6 bases, J lost 0 bases, and 4 bases stayed unmatched. Germline V lookup: CDR1 SGHNT, CDR2 YENEEA. CDR3 size: 14 residues. The CDR3 sequence is CASRPGTVNTEAFF. CDR3 DNA: TGTGCCAGCAGACCCGGGACAGTGAACACTGAAGCTTTCTTT.

The V and J genes are TRBV6-5 and TRBJ2-3; perhaps TRBD2 as D (5 bases). The CDR3 is made up of 16 amino acids. Per germline, CDR1 MNHEY and CDR2 SVGAGI. The germline V and J ends were trimmed by 4 bases and 0 bases, with 14 bases remaining between them. In DNA, the CDR3 is TGTGCCAGCAGTTCCCGGGTGAGGGCAAGCACAGATACGCAGTATTTT. Translation gives CASSSRVRASTDTQYF.

This chain joins TRBV7-9 and TRBJ2-1; tentative D call: TRBD2 (5 bases). Trimming took 2 bases from V and 6 from J, leaving 11 bases between them. The CDR3 consists of 14 residues. Germline lookup yields CDR1 SEHNR and CDR2 FQNEAQ (reference sequence). In DNA form, the CDR3 reads TGTGCCAGCAGCTTATACGCTAGCAGCAATGAGCAGTTCTTC. Translated: CASSLYASSNEQFF.

This chain links TRBV6-6 with TRBJ1-1; 8 bases line up with TRBD1. This CDR3 has 14 amino acids. Germline V gene sequence: CDR1 MNHNY, CDR2 SVGAGI (reference sequence). V dropped 6 bases and J dropped 4; count of bases not matched to a gene: 7. The CDR3 DNA follows: TGTGCCAGCAGACCCAAGGACAGGGCCACTGAAGCTTTCTTT. It specifies CASRPKDRATEAFF.